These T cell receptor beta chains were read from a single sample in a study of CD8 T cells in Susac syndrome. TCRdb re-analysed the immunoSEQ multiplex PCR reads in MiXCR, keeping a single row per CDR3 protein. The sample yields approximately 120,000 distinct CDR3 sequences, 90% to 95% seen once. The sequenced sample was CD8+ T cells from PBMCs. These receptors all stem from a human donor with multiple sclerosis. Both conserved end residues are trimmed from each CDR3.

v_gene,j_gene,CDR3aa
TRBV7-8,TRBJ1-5,ASSQSASNQPQH
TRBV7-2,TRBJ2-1,ASSPDTSSRGEQF
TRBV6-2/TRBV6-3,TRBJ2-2,ASSYERERGTGELF
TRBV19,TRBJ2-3,ASSIAGSTDTQY
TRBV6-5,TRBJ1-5,ASSHANQPQH
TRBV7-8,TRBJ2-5,ASSFLAGGPGETQY
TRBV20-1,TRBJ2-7,SARDKQGVYEQY
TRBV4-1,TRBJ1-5,ASSQDRGVWPQH
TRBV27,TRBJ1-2,ASSFTGEPNYGYT
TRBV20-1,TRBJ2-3,SARGYLLGQADTQY
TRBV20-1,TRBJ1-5,SAHPRDLNQPQH
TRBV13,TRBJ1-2,ASSPSRLIYGYT
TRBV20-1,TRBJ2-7,SAGFRDHKTDEQY
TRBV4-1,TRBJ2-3,ASSQQSGSTDTQY
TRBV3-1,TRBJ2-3,ASSQDIGLAGSMDTQY
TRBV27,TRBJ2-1,ARTCGGLLLYNEQF
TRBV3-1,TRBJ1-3,ASRGTAGSSGNTIY
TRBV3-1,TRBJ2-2,ASSQEVPLAENTGELF
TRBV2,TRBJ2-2,ASTGQGAHTGELF
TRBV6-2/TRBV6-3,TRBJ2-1,ASSYAASEQF
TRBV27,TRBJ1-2,ASSLGVYYGYT
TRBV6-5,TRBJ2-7,ASTGGNEQY
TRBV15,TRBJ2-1,ATSRASGGSYNEQF
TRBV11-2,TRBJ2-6,ASSLESSGANVLT
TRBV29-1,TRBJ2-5,SAQDEETQY
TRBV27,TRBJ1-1,ASSFGPGGAFSF
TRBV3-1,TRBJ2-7,ASSHTGYPGEQY
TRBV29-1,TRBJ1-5,SVQTGVYQPQH
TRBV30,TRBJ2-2,AWSDSGELF
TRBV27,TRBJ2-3,ASLKGAGGPGVDTQY
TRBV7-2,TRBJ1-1,ASSLVIEAF
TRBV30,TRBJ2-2,AWIRGTNTGELF
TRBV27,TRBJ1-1,ASSLLGQNTEAF
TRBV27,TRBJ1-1,ASRPPKGTGLEAF
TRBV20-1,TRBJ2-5,SASEIGAEETQY
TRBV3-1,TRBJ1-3,ASSPFMTGAYGDTIY
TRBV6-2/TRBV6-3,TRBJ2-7,ASSYPMSTAATYEQY
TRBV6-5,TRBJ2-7,ASRAGTSGFYEQY
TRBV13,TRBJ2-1,ASSPRDWSSYNEQF
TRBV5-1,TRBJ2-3,ASGSTGDGDTQY
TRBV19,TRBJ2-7,ASSIAGNSYEQY
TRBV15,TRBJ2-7,ATSRDRETYEQY
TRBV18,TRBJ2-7,ASSPRKGAGPPGEQY
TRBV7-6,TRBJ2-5,ASSLETSLETQY
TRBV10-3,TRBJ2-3,AISQTITDTQY
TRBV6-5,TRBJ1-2,ASSYRADYGYT
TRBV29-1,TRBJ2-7,SVLPGGQATYEQY
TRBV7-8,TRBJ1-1,ASSSRGRTEAF
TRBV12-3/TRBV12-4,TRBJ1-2,ASSSQGDGYT
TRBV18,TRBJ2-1,ASSPVGTLNEQF
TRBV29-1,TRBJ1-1,SVEDSLNTEAF
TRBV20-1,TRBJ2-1,SARDLLPGEGYNEQF
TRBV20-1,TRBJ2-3,SATDQQGTDADTQY